The clone carrying this T cell receptor beta chain was observed a few times. Its antigen remains unidentified. TCRdb used MiXCR to reprocess the reads, holding one entry per CDR3 protein. The table shows roughly 300,000 distinct CDR3 sequences, with more than 8% occurring only once. The data are from a study of T cell repertoires in cytomegalovirus infection. In the study overall: TCR beta signatures that were public indicated CMV infection and matching HLA type.

The length of the CDR3 is 13 residues. V shed 11 bases and J shed 7 bases, with 18 bases lying between them. The germline gives CDR1 SNHLY, CDR2 FYNNEI. General observations from the study: CMV-specific TCR beta clonotypes restricted by HLA-C were the ones dominating the ex vivo response. Summed public TCR beta family frequency identified CMV carriers bearing the relevant HLA.

V gene TRBV2 combines with J gene TRBJ2-1; tentatively, D is TRBD1 (6 bases). The source of this sequence is a human donor in good health (CMV status not recorded). Some clones in this sample may be carry-over from other donors' samples. Sequencing was performed on PBMCs. The CDR3 sequence: CASLGGRENEQFF. CDR3 in DNA: TGTGCCTCCCTTGGGGGCAGGGAAAATGAGCAGTTCTTC.